Listed here are 9 T cell receptor beta chains from one sample, sequenced in a study of OX40 agonist ivuxolimab in advanced cancers. The method was the immunoSEQ multiplex PCR assay. As stored in TCRdb, this immuneACCESS dataset retains in-frame rearrangements with V and J assigned. A fraction of the clones does not appear; measured against another copy, unresolved V genes explain less than half of the discrepancy, and the remainder lacks a known reason. The sample table shows 84,000 or so clones, and 70% to 90% are seen once. The ten largest make up more than 0.25% of the sample. The input for sequencing was CD4+ or CD8+ T cells sorted from blood, taken in a trial of the OX40 agonist ivuxolimab. These receptors originate from an adult with an advanced solid tumor such as melanoma, head and neck, liver or kidney cancer.

The chain links TRBV9 to TRBJ2-3, with 11 bases matching TRBD2. The CDR3 contains 18 residues. Germline V lookup: CDR1 SGDLS, CDR2 YYNGEE. The ends lost 2 bases at V and 2 bases at J; junction bases unmatched: 10. CDR3 region: CASSVGSGTSGYTDTQYF. CDR3 bases: TGTGCCAGCAGCGTGGGTTCCGGGACTAGCGGATACACAGATACGCAGTATTTT.

The chain has TRBV2 and TRBJ2-5; D not resolved. The CDR3 is 12 residues long. Trimming left V 3 bases short and J 5 bases short, with 7 bases between. Germline CDR1 SNHLY, CDR2 FYNNEI. The CDR3 loop reads CASSDRRETQYF. The CDR3 DNA is TGTGCCAGCAGTGATAGGCGGGAGACCCAGTACTTC.

This clone has just one count. CDR3 amino acids: CASSPGTAYEQYF. The DNA for the CDR3 is TGTGCCAGCAGCCCCGGGACAGCCTACGAGCAGTACTTC. The rearrangement links TRBV6-6 to TRBJ2-7; 7 bases agree with TRBD1. Losses at the gene ends were 6 bases for V and 2 bases for J; bases not matched to a gene: 4. Germline V gene sequence: CDR1 MNHNY, CDR2 SVGAGI (reference sequence). CDR3 size: 13 residues.

J is TRBJ1-2 and V is TRBV4-2, with 7 bases lining up with TRBD1. V lost 0 bases to trimming and J lost 7 bases; unmatched junction nucleotides: 8. Germline V gives CDR1 LGHNA, CDR2 YNFKEQ. This CDR3 is built from 15 residues. The CDR3 loop is CASSQEMDYRGGYTF. The CDR3 nucleotides read TGTGCCAGCAGCCAAGAAATGGATTACAGGGGTGGCTACACCTTC.

The chain employs TRBV19 and TRBJ1-5; D may be TRBD1 (5 bases). The CDR3 is 16 residues long. Germline V CDR1 and CDR2: LNHDA, SQIVND (reference sequence). Trimming cost V 10 bases and J 1 base, with 20 bases left between them. CDR3 DNA: TGTGCCACTCACCCCACCACGGGGCAAAGCAATCAGCCCCAGCATTTT. Protein sequence: CATHPTTGQSNQPQHF.

This clone is a singleton in its sample. This chain links TRBV6-4 with TRBJ1-4, with TRBD1 matching over 11 bases. The CDR3 has 17 amino acids. CDR1 MRHNA and CDR2 SNTAGT come from the germline V gene. The ends lost 6 bases at V and 2 bases at J; junction bases unmatched: 8. CDR3 in amino acids: CASSRGTGGRTNEKLFF. Here the CDR3 DNA reads TGTGCCAGCAGCCGCGGGACAGGGGGTCGGACTAATGAAAAACTGTTTTTT.

The V and J genes are TRBV20-1 and TRBJ1-1; possibly TRBD1 for D (5 bases). Trimming removed 3 bases at V and 8 bases at J, with 10 bases between. From germline, CDR1 is DFQATT and CDR2 SNEGSKA (reference sequence). This CDR3 comprises 11 residues. The CDR3 sequence is CSASPPGEAFF. CDR3 DNA: TGCAGTGCTAGCCCACCAGGGGAAGCTTTCTTT.

The V and J genes are TRBV5-1 and TRBJ2-5, with TRBD2 matching 8 bases. This CDR3 is 16 amino acids long. CDR1 and CDR2 (germline): SGHRS, YFSETQ. V trimming: 1 base; J trimming: 5 bases; junction bases outside the gene matches: 10. CDR3 in amino acids: CASSLSGGGFRETQYF. The CDR3 bases are TGCGCCAGCAGCTTGTCTGGCGGGGGGTTCCGGGAGACCCAGTACTTC.

This chain joins TRBV6-1 and TRBJ2-7; D not resolved. Trimming left V 7 bases short and J 4 bases short, with 11 bases between. The CDR3 covers 12 residues. Germline assignment: CDR1 MNHNS and CDR2 SASEGT. In DNA, the CDR3 is TGTGCCAGCAACGACGCGTGGTACGAGCAGTACTTC. It encodes CASNDAWYEQYF.